This entry lists 14 T cell receptor beta chains sequenced from one sample in a study of vaccination effects on CD4 cells after COVID-19. Here immunoSEQ multiplex PCR was the method, and the copy in TCRdb shows in-frame clones only, minus some. The sample lists 40,000 to 45,000 clones; 76% were seen once. CD4+ T cell isolation took place after approximately 11 days of culture. Infection dated between March and December 2020, before the Alpha, Beta and Delta variants reached the United States. Either the BNT162b2 or mRNA-1273 vaccine was given to participants in two doses. These receptors have no identified antigens. The sequences come from CD4+ T cells from PBMCs cultured without peptide, collected after COVID-19 vaccination. The receptor set was obtained from a human donor who had a prior SARS-CoV-2 infection.

The V call is TRBV7-9, the J call TRBJ1-1; D is ambiguous. The CDR3 extends over 13 amino acids. Trimming left V 6 bases short and J 0 bases short, with 8 bases between. Germline V lookup: CDR1 SEHNR, CDR2 FQNEAQ (reference sequence). The CDR3 protein is CASSLILNTEAFF. Here the CDR3 DNA reads TGTGCCAGCAGTTTGATCCTGAACACTGAAGCTTTCTTT.

V gene TRBV20-1 combines with J gene TRBJ1-2, with D possibly being TRBD1 (6 bases). CDR1 is DFQATT and CDR2 is SNEGSKA in the germline V gene (reference sequence). The length of the CDR3 is 13 residues. Trimming cost V 3 bases and J 0 bases, with 8 bases left between them. CDR3 protein: CSASRTANYGYTF. Here the CDR3 DNA reads TGCAGTGCTAGTCGGACAGCTAACTATGGCTACACCTTC.

This clone is a singleton in its sample. The chain is built from TRBV9 and TRBJ2-5, with 8 bases lining up with TRBD2. The CDR3 is made up of 15 amino acids. Germline loops: CDR1 SGDLS, CDR2 YYNGEE. V lost 4 bases to trimming and J lost 7 bases; unmatched junction nucleotides: 12. The CDR3 sequence: CASSTPGTSGVTQYF. The CDR3 nucleotides read TGTGCCAGCAGCACCCCCGGTACTAGCGGTGTGACCCAGTACTTC.

The V and J genes are TRBV24-1 and TRBJ2-7; D assignment may be TRBD1 or TRBD2 (6 bases each). V was pared by 5 bases and J by 1 base, with 11 bases between. The germline CDR1 and CDR2 sequences are KGHDR and SFDVKD. The CDR3 runs to 14 residues. The DNA of the CDR3 is TGTGCCACCAGTGGTAGGGGGGCGTCCTACGAGCAGTACTTC. Translating gives CATSGRGASYEQYF.

The gene calls are TRBV2 and TRBJ1-3; D not certain. Germline V CDR1 and CDR2: SNHLY, FYNNEI. This CDR3 has 14 amino acids. Trimming left V 3 bases short and J 8 bases short, with 14 bases between. The CDR3 coding sequence is TGTGCCAGCAGTGACCAAGGAGGTTTGGACACCATATATTTT. Residues: CASSDQGGLDTIYF. The full variable domain, completed using reference TRBV2 and TRBJ1-3, is EPEVTQTPSHQVTQMGQEVILRCVPISNHLYFYWYRQILGQKVEFLVSFYNNEISEKSEIFDDQFSVERPDGSNFTLKIRSTKLEDSAMYFCASSDQGGLDTIYFGEGSWLTVV.

The rearrangement joins TRBV10-3 to TRBJ1-3; D remains unclear. The germline V gene encodes CDR1 ENHRY and CDR2 SYGVKD. Trimming took 7 bases from V and 4 from J, leaving 14 bases between them. The CDR3 contains 14 residues. DNA of the CDR3: TGTGCCATCACCGATCGGGGTGGAGGAAACACCATATATTTT. Amino acid sequence: CAITDRGGGNTIYF.

V is TRBV5-6 and J is TRBJ2-3, with 7 bases fitting TRBD2. The CDR3 consists of 15 residues. Germline trimming cut 5 bases from V and 6 bases from J; bases unmatched to any gene: 12. From germline, CDR1 is SGHDT and CDR2 YYEEEE. The CDR3 nucleotides are TGTGCCAGCAGGCCCGGGACTACTTTTTTGGATACGCAGTATTTT. It translates to CASRPGTTFLDTQYF. Full variable domain (missing parts from reference TRBV5-6 and TRBJ2-3): DAGVTQSPTHLIKTRGQQVTLRCSPKSGHDTVSWYQQALGQGPQFIFQYYEEEERQRGNFPDRFSGHQFPNYSSELNVNALLLGDSALYLCASRPGTTFLDTQYFGPGTRLTVL.

About this clone itself: The sample contains more than one DNA sequence encoding this CDR3. The chain uses TRBV12-3 or TRBV12-4 and TRBJ2-6; D remains unclear. Trimming shortened V by 0 bases and J by 3 bases, and 0 bases separated the two germline ends. The CDR3 spans 13 residues. This CDR3 reads CASSLAGANVLTF. CDR3 sequence (DNA): TGTGCCAGCAGTTTAGCTGGGGCCAACGTCCTGACTTTC.

The rearrangement joins TRBV7-8 to TRBJ1-3, with 11 bases lining up with TRBD1. V lost 5 bases to trimming and J lost 1 base; unmatched junction nucleotides: 13. This CDR3 has 19 residues. Germline loops: CDR1 SGHVS, CDR2 FQNEAQ. The CDR3 region is CASSKHGDRGDYSGNTIYF. CDR3 DNA sequence: TGTGCCAGCAGCAAACATGGGGACAGGGGGGACTATTCTGGAAACACCATATATTTT.

The CDR3 reads CAWGGPGNTIYF. As DNA, the CDR3 is TGTGCCTGGGGGGGGCCTGGAAACACCATATATTTT. The chain recombines TRBV30 with TRBJ1-3; D is perhaps TRBD1 (6 bases). Germline V CDR1 and CDR2: GTSNPN, SVGIG (reference sequence). This CDR3 has 12 amino acids. V lost 5 bases and J 2 bases, leaving 7 bases between the germline ends.

V is TRBV21-1 and J is TRBJ1-2; TRBD1, the table's D call, was not compared with the DNA. TRBV21-1 is marked as a pseudogene. The CDR3 sequence is 14 residues long. CDR3 nucleotide sequence: TGTGCCAGCAGCAAAGGGACAGCTAACTATGGCTACACCTTC. This codes for CASSKGTANYGYTF.

The chain recombines TRBV5-1 with TRBJ2-5; TRBD2 matches 11 bases. V lost 0 bases and J lost 2; bases outside the gene matches: 12. The CDR3 sequence is 19 residues long. In germline, CDR1 is SGHRS, CDR2 YFSETQ. The CDR3 spells CASSLGAIGLAGGQETQYF. The CDR3 DNA follows: TGCGCCAGCAGCTTGGGAGCCATCGGACTAGCGGGCGGACAAGAGACCCAGTACTTC. The full variable domain, its missing parts supplied by reference TRBV5-1 and TRBJ2-5, is KAGVTQTPRYLIKTRGQQVTLSCSPISGHRSVSWYQQTPGQGLQFLFEYFSETQRNKGNFPGRFSGRQFSNSRSEMNVSTLELGDSALYLCASSLGAIGLAGGQETQYFGPGTRLLVL.

Here the CDR3 DNA reads TGTGCCAGCAGCCCTATTACCTACGAGCAGTACTTC. It codes for CASSPITYEQYF. The J gene is TRBJ2-7, the V gene TRBV27; D is unclear. CDR1 and CDR2 from the germline V gene are MNHEY and SMNVEV (reference sequence). V was pared by 6 bases and J by 2 bases, with 8 bases between. CDR3 length: 12 residues.

The chain has TRBV19 and TRBJ2-4; D possibly corresponds to TRBD1 (6 bases). The V gene's germline CDR1 is LNHDA and CDR2 SQIVND (reference sequence). The V end was cut by 3 bases, the J end by 0 bases, with 15 bases between. CDR3 length: 17 amino acids. The CDR3 sequence: CASSIRGQGVAKNIQYF. CDR3 DNA sequence: TGTGCCAGTAGTATCAGGGGCCAAGGGGTAGCCAAAAACATTCAGTACTTC.